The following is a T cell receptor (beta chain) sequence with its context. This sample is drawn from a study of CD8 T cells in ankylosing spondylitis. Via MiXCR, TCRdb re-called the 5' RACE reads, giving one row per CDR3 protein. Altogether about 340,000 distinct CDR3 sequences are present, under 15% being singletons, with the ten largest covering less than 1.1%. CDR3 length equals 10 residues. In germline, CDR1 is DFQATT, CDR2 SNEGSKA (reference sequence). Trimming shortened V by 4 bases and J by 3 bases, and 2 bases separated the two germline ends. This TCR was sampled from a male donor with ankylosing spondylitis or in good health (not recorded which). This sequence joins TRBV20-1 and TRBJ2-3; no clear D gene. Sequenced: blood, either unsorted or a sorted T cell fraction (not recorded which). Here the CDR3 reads CSAMTDTQYF. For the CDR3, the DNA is TGCAGTGCTATGACAGATACGCAGTATTTT.